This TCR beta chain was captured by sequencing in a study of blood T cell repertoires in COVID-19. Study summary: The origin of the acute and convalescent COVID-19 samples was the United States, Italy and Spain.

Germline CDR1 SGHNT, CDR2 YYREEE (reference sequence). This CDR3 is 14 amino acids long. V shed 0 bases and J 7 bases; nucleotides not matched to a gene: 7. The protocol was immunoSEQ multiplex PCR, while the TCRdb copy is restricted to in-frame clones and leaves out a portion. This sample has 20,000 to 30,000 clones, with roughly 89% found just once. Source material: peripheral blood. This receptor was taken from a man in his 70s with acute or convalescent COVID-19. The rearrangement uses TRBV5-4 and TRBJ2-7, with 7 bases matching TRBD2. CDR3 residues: CASSLGGGPAEQYF. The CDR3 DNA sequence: TGTGCCAGCAGCTTGGGGGGAGGGCCCGCTGAGCAGTACTTC.